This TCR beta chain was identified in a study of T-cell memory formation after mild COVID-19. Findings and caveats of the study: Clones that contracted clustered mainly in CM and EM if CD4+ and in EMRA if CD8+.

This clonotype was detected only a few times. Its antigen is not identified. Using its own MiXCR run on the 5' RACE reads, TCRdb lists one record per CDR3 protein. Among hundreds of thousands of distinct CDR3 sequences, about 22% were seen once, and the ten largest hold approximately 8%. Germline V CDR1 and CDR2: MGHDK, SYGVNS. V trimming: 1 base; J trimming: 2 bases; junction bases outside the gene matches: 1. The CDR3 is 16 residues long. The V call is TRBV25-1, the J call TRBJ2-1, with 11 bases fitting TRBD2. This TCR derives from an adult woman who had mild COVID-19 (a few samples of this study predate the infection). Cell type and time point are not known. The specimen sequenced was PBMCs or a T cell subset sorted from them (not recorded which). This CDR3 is CASSELAGGPYNEQFF. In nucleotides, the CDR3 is TGTGCCAGCAGTGAATTAGCGGGGGGGCCCTACAATGAGCAGTTCTTC.